The next 26 T cell receptor beta chains were all read from a single sample in a study of cytomegalovirus exposure and HLA in healthy donors. 13 Jbeta primers and 60 Vbeta primers were used for the PCR. Some clones are missing from TCRdb's copy, which holds only in-frame ones; the method was immunoSEQ multiplex PCR. With over 30,000 clones in the sample, the ten largest clones hold roughly 3.5%. The sequenced sample was PBMCs. The receptors derive from a man aged 35-49 years in good health and CMV-seronegative.

This chain connects TRBV11-3 to TRBJ2-7, with D unclear. The J call may not be correct, given that the DNA end is closer to TRBJ2-5. This CDR3 spans 12 amino acids. Looked up from germline, CDR1 is SGHNT and CDR2 is YENEEA. Here the CDR3 reads CASSFDGQTQYF. The DNA of the CDR3 is TGTGCCAGCAGCTTCGACGGACAGACCCAGTACTTC.

The chain has TRBV15 and TRBJ1-4; TRBD1 matches 8 bases. Trimming at V came to 2 bases and at J to 0 bases, leaving 5 bases not matched to a gene. The germline V gene encodes CDR1 LNHNV and CDR2 YYDKDF (reference sequence). This CDR3 is built from 17 residues. For the CDR3, the DNA is TGTGCCACCAGCAGAAGACAGGGGAGAGCAACTAATGAAAAACTGTTTTTT. This sequence encodes CATSRRQGRATNEKLFF.

The chain carries TRBV29-1 and TRBJ1-1, with D unresolved. This CDR3 has 13 amino acids. V was clipped by 4 bases and J by 6 bases, with 15 bases between them. CDR1 and CDR2 from the germline V gene are SQVTM and ANQGSEA. DNA of the CDR3: TGCAGCGTTGTCAGATCGGGGATCCCTGAAGCTTTCTTT. Protein sequence: CSVVRSGIPEAFF.

This sequence joins TRBV5-1 and TRBJ2-5; no clear D gene. Germline CDR1 SGHRS, CDR2 YFSETQ. Trimming took off 3 bases at V and 3 bases at J, with 6 bases between the two ends. The CDR3 sequence is 12 residues long. The CDR3 nucleotides read TGCGCCAGCAGCTACCGGGAAGAGACCCAGTACTTC. Amino acid sequence: CASSYREETQYF.

The V gene is TRBV11-1, the J gene TRBJ2-6; 10 nucleotides agree with TRBD2. Germline CDR1 and CDR2: SGHAT and FQDESV (reference sequence). J lost 2 bases, V lost 5 bases, and 12 bases had no gene match. The CDR3 has 19 residues. CDR3 DNA sequence: TGTGCCAGCAGCCGTGAGTCTCTAGCGGGAGTCGCTGGGGCCAACGTCCTGACTTTC. Amino acid sequence: CASSRESLAGVAGANVLTF.

The chain uses TRBV4-1 and TRBJ2-5; TRBD2 agrees at 8 bases. The length of the CDR3 is 14 residues. CDR1 is MGHRA, CDR2 YSYEKL, per germline. Losses at the gene ends were 5 bases for V and 5 bases for J; bases not matched to a gene: 7. The CDR3 spells CASSLTTGGETQYF. In DNA form, the CDR3 reads TGCGCCAGCAGCTTAACGACGGGGGGGGAGACCCAGTACTTC.

For this clone: One end of the junction is discordant with germline, which a read error may explain. This rearrangement joins TRBV2 to TRBJ1-3, with a tentative D call TRBD1 (5 bases). Germline loops: CDR1 SNHLY, CDR2 FYNNEI. This CDR3 comprises 14 residues. CDR3 nucleotide sequence: TGTGCCAGCAAGGGGCAGAGCTCTGGAAACAACATATATTTT. Translation: CASKGQSSGNNIYF.

The chain carries TRBV18 and TRBJ1-1; TRBD1 matches at 9 bases. Germline V CDR1 and CDR2: KGHSH, LQKENI. V gave up 2 bases and J gave up 2 bases; unmatched junction bases: 9. This CDR3 spans 17 amino acids. CDR3 protein: CASSPRMTGGTNTEAFF. The CDR3 nucleotides are TGTGCCAGCTCACCAAGGATGACAGGGGGAACCAACACTGAAGCTTTCTTT.

The chain recombines TRBV18 with TRBJ2-1, with 10 bases matching TRBD2. The germline CDR1 and CDR2 sequences are KGHSH and LQKENI. The CDR3 totals 15 residues. V shed 2 bases and J 5 bases; nucleotides not matched to a gene: 3. In nucleotides, the CDR3 is TGTGCCAGCTCACCAACTAGCGGGGCGGACAATGAGCAGTTCTTC. It yields the protein CASSPTSGADNEQFF.

V gene TRBV9 combines with J gene TRBJ2-7; D is undetermined. Germline CDR1 is SGDLS and CDR2 is YYNGEE. There are 11 residues in the CDR3. Between the trimmed V and J ends, which lost 4 bases and 2 bases, there was a span of 4 bases. This chain's CDR3 is CASSFAYEQYF. CDR3 in DNA: TGTGCCAGCAGCTTCGCCTACGAGCAGTACTTC.

The chain has TRBV6-5 and TRBJ2-7, with 14 bases aligning to TRBD2. Trimming removed 2 bases from V and 3 bases from J; junction bases left unmatched: 3. CDR3 length: 16 residues. Germline assignment: CDR1 MNHEY and CDR2 SVGAGI. The CDR3 bases are TGTGCCAGCAGTTACCCCGGGACTAGCGGGAGCTACGAGCAGTACTTC. It translates to CASSYPGTSGSYEQYF.

The V call is TRBV30, the J call TRBJ2-2, with 13 nucleotides matching TRBD2. CDR1 is GTSNPN and CDR2 is SVGIG in the germline V gene (reference sequence). This CDR3 has 14 residues. The J segment lost 5 bases and the V segment lost 4 bases, leaving 1 base of the junction unmatched. The CDR3 sequence: CAWTGLAGTGELFF. DNA for the CDR3: TGTGCCTGGACGGGACTAGCGGGGACCGGGGAGCTGTTTTTT.

The chain combines TRBV11-2 with TRBJ2-7, with D uncertain. The germline V gene encodes CDR1 SGHAT and CDR2 FQNNGV. The CDR3 sequence is 15 residues long. Trimming took off 4 bases at V and 4 bases at J, with 17 bases between the two ends. The CDR3 reads CASSSSPGPLYEQYF. The CDR3 DNA sequence: TGTGCCAGCAGCTCCTCCCCGGGTCCTCTGTACGAGCAGTACTTC.

The V gene is TRBV2, the J gene TRBJ2-7; 8 bases fit TRBD2. The length of the CDR3 is 14 residues. Unmatched junction bases numbered 9, after V lost 4 bases and J lost 7 bases. The germline CDR1 and CDR2 sequences are SNHLY and FYNNEI. The CDR3 nucleotides are TGTGCCAGCAGTGGGGAGCGGGGGCTCGGGGAGCAGTACTTC. This gives the protein CASSGERGLGEQYF.

The chain links TRBV6-5 to TRBJ2-5; D is possibly TRBD2 (6 bases). The CDR3 runs 15 residues. Trimming shortened V by 5 bases and J by 2 bases, and 15 bases separated the two germline ends. The germline CDR1 and CDR2 sequences are MNHEY and SVGAGI. CDR3 in DNA: TGTGCCAGCAGTCGCGGATCGGGACTGCAAGAGACCCAGTACTTC. Protein sequence: CASSRGSGLQETQYF.

The rearrangement links TRBV29-1 to TRBJ2-7; TRBD1 agrees at 7 bases. Germline trimming cut 4 bases from V and 6 bases from J; bases unmatched to any gene: 9. The CDR3 length is 13 residues. Germline assignment: CDR1 SQVTM and CDR2 ANQGSEA. The CDR3 DNA sequence: TGCAGCGTTGTAGGGGACAGTGGGGGCGAGCAGTACTTC. Translation: CSVVGDSGGEQYF.

J is TRBJ2-2 and V is TRBV6-4, with D unclear. The CDR3 contains 13 residues. Trimming removed 2 bases from V and 3 bases from J, with 4 bases in between. Germline CDR1 is MRHNA and CDR2 is SNTAGT. The CDR3 DNA is TGTGCCAGCAGTGACCGGGACACCGGGGAGCTGTTTTTT. The encoded protein is CASSDRDTGELFF.

V usage is TRBV29-1 and J usage is TRBJ1-1, with a possible D match to TRBD1 (6 bases). Trimming pared 6 bases from V and 8 bases from J, leaving 22 bases between. This CDR3 contains 14 residues. Germline lookup yields CDR1 SQVTM and CDR2 ANQGSEA. The CDR3 nucleotides are TGCAGCGTCAAGTGGCGTAGTCAGGGGCTCGAAGCTTTCTTT. As protein: CSVKWRSQGLEAFF.

The CDR3 coding sequence is TGTGCCAGTAGTATAAATTTAGGACGACTAGCGAAAGAGACCCAGTACTTC. It specifies CASSINLGRLAKETQYF. The rearrangement uses TRBV19 and TRBJ2-5, with TRBD2 matching over 8 bases. The CDR3 is made up of 17 amino acids. V was clipped by 2 bases and J by 3 bases; unmatched bases: 11. Germline-derived CDR1 and CDR2 are LNHDA and SQIVND (reference sequence).

The chain carries TRBV28 and TRBJ2-7; perhaps TRBD1 as D (6 bases). Trimming left V 2 bases short and J 3 bases short, with 17 bases between. CDR1 is MDHEN and CDR2 is SYDVKM in the germline V gene. The CDR3 covers 16 residues. The CDR3 coding sequence is TGTGCCAGCAGTTTAGGATCTGGGGGCGCTCGCTACGAGCAGTACTTC. Translating it yields CASSLGSGGARYEQYF. Using reference TRBV28 and TRBJ2-7 for the parts outside the CDR3, the full variable domain is DVKVTQSSRYLVKRTGEKVFLECVQDMDHENMFWYRQDPGLGLRLIYFSYDVKMKEKGDIPEGYSVSREKKERFSLILESASTNQTSMYLCASSLGSGGARYEQYFGPGTRLTVT.

V usage is TRBV30 and J usage is TRBJ1-5; no reliable D call. The CDR3 has 12 residues. V lost 1 base, J lost 4 bases, and 5 bases lay in between. Germline loops: CDR1 GTSNPN, CDR2 SVGIG (reference sequence). The CDR3 reads CAWSGENQPQHF. The CDR3 nucleotides are TGTGCCTGGAGTGGAGAAAATCAGCCCCAGCATTTT. Variable domain in full (rest from reference TRBV30 and TRBJ1-5): SQTIHQWPATLVQPVGSPLSLECTVEGTSNPNLYWYRQAAGRGLQLLFYSVGIGQISSEVPQNLSASRPQDRQFILSSKKLLLSDSGFYLCAWSGENQPQHFGDGTRLSIL.

The rearrangement joins TRBV5-1 to TRBJ2-3; 12 bases match TRBD2. The CDR3 is made up of 16 amino acids. Germline assignment: CDR1 SGHRS and CDR2 YFSETQ. The junction had 8 bases not matched to a gene; V was cut back by 4 bases and J by 5 bases. Here the CDR3 DNA reads TGCGCCAGCAGCCTACTAGCGGGAGGCGCGGTAGATACGCAGTATTTT. It specifies CASSLLAGGAVDTQYF.

This chain links TRBV7-6 with TRBJ2-3; 9 bases agree with TRBD2. CDR3 length: 16 amino acids. CDR1 is SGHVS, CDR2 FNYEAQ, per germline. Trimming cost V 4 bases and J 4 bases; bases outside gene matches: 9. CDR3 in DNA: TGTGCCAGCAGCTCCCAGGTAGCGGGAGCCGCAGATACGCAGTATTTT. It codes for CASSSQVAGAADTQYF.

CDR3 nucleotides: TGTGCCAGCAGCCCCGAAGAGAGTAGAGGCTACACCTTC. The encoded protein is CASSPEESRGYTF. This rearrangement joins TRBV7-2 to TRBJ1-2; D is uncertain. Germline CDR1 SGHTA, CDR2 FQGNSA. This CDR3 has 13 amino acids. Trimming pared 5 bases from V and 8 bases from J, leaving 15 bases between.

This rearrangement joins TRBV11-1 to TRBJ1-1; 7 nucleotides line up with TRBD1. The junction had 10 bases not matched to a gene; V was cut back by 5 bases and J by 4 bases. This CDR3 region has 15 residues. CDR1 is SGHAT and CDR2 is FQDESV in the germline V gene (reference sequence). The CDR3 loop is CASSDLDRRGTEAFF. The DNA for the CDR3 is TGTGCCAGCAGCGACCTGGACAGGCGGGGCACTGAAGCTTTCTTT.

This chain connects TRBV5-6 to TRBJ2-5, with D unresolved. The CDR3 has 14 residues. V lost 1 base to trimming and J lost 4 bases, with 11 bases between them. From germline, CDR1 is SGHDT and CDR2 YYEEEE. The CDR3 nucleotides are TGTGCCAGCAGCTTGTTATCGGGTGCAGAGACCCAGTACTTC. Its protein product is CASSLLSGAETQYF. Using reference TRBV5-6 and TRBJ2-5 for the parts outside the CDR3, the full variable domain is DAGVTQSPTHLIKTRGQQVTLRCSPKSGHDTVSWYQQALGQGPQFIFQYYEEEERQRGNFPDRFSGHQFPNYSSELNVNALLLGDSALYLCASSLLSGAETQYFGPGTRLLVL.